The 5 T cell receptor beta chains below were found in one sample sequenced in a study of T cell repertoires in cytomegalovirus infection. Their recognized antigens are unknown. TCRdb passed the reads through MiXCR, listing each CDR3 protein once. This table has hundreds of thousands of distinct CDR3 sequences, around 31% appearing once. This sample comprised cultured CD8+ T cells from PBMCs, obtained from culture after CMV antigen stimulation. Receptor source: a human donor in good health (CMV status not recorded). Some clones in this sample may be carry-over from other donors' samples.

This clonotype was observed a handful of times. J is TRBJ1-1 and V is TRBV20-1; 9 bases fit TRBD1. Germline lookup yields CDR1 DFQATT and CDR2 SNEGSKA (reference sequence). The V and J ends lost 5 bases and 3 bases, in that order; junction bases with no gene match: 10. This CDR3 has 15 amino acids. The DNA for the CDR3 is TGCAGTGCTTGGAGAGAACAGGGGGCGGACACTGAAGCTTTCTTT. Protein: CSAWREQGADTEAFF.

This clonotype was detected once. The CDR3 coding sequence is TGTGCCAGCAGGTTGGGGCAGCCCAATGAGCAGTTCTTC. The encoded protein is CASRLGQPNEQFF. This chain links TRBV27 with TRBJ2-1, with TRBD1 as a possible D gene (5 bases). V was cut by 6 bases and J by 6 bases, with 12 bases left in between. Germline-derived CDR1 and CDR2 are MNHEY and SMNVEV (reference sequence). This CDR3 has 13 amino acids.

The rearrangement joins TRBV6-2 or TRBV6-3 to TRBJ2-7, with D possibly matching TRBD2 (7 bases). Looked up from germline, CDR1 is MNHEY and CDR2 is SVGEGT. This CDR3 is 15 amino acids long. Deletions cut 4 bases from V and 3 bases from J, with 16 bases between. The CDR3 loop reads CASSWGGGGNYEQYV. The DNA of the CDR3 is TGTGCCAGCAGTTGGGGGGGCGGAGGGAACTACGAGCAGTACGTC.

The sample holds many counts of this clonotype. This chain links TRBV7-9 with TRBJ1-4; 7 bases are shared with TRBD1. Germline-derived CDR1 and CDR2 are SEHNR and FQNEAQ (reference sequence). This CDR3 is built from 16 residues. Trimming cost V 5 bases and J 3 bases; bases outside gene matches: 9. As DNA, the CDR3 is TGTGCCAGCAGCCCCCTTTCCGGACAGGCTAATGAAAAACTGTTTTTT. Residues: CASSPLSGQANEKLFF.

The V gene is TRBV28, the J gene TRBJ2-5; 7 positions agree with TRBD1. V lost 4 bases and J lost 1; bases outside the gene matches: 6. Germline V gene data show CDR1 as MDHEN and CDR2 as SYDVKM. There are 15 residues in the CDR3. The DNA for the CDR3 is TGTGCCAGCAGTTCGACAGGGCAGGCCCAAGAGACCCAGTACTTC. Its protein is CASSSTGQAQETQYF. The full variable domain, with the rest looked up from reference TRBV28 and TRBJ2-5, is DVKVTQSSRYLVKRTGEKVFLECVQDMDHENMFWYRQDPGLGLRLIYFSYDVKMKEKGDIPEGYSVSREKKERFSLILESASTNQTSMYLCASSSTGQAQETQYFGPGTRLLVL.